A single sample gave rise to the 7 T cell receptor beta chains below, sequenced in a study of T cell responses to AZD1222 COVID-19 vaccine. Generated by immunoSEQ multiplex PCR, the TCRdb table keeps only in-frame clones and is missing some. The data contain about 140,000 clones, 85% to 95% of them seen just once; the ten biggest clones take up more than 1.1%. The sample consisted of peripheral blood, taken on day 0 of AZD1222 vaccination. Receptor source: an adult in good health.

CDR3 nucleotides: TGTGCCAGCAGCCCCGGGACAGCCTTATATAGCAATCAGCCCCAGCATTTT. As protein: CASSPGTALYSNQPQHF. The chain carries TRBV28 and TRBJ1-5; 7 nucleotides match TRBD1. Losses at the gene ends were 6 bases for V and 0 bases for J; bases not matched to a gene: 11. The CDR3 spans 17 residues. Germline CDR1 reads MDHEN; CDR2 reads SYDVKM.

V and J are TRBV25-1 and TRBJ1-2; D call uncertain. The V and J ends lost 0 bases and 7 bases respectively, with 9 bases between them. Germline V gene data show CDR1 as MGHDK and CDR2 as SYGVNS. There are 13 residues in the CDR3. In nucleotides, the CDR3 is TGTGCCAGCAGTGAATATTTGGGATCTGGCTACACCTTC. This encodes CASSEYLGSGYTF.

This clone was recorded a few times. V gene TRBV6-1 combines with J gene TRBJ1-2; D might be TRBD1 (6 bases). The germline gives CDR1 MNHNS, CDR2 SASEGT. With 2 bases removed from V and 6 bases from J, the gap between germline ends came to 16 bases. The length of the CDR3 is 15 residues. CDR3 in DNA: TGTGCCAGCAGTGAACGGTCAGGGGAAGGCGATGGCTACACCTTC. It encodes CASSERSGEGDGYTF.

V and J are TRBV11-2 and TRBJ2-1; D tentatively fits TRBD1 or TRBD2 (5 bases each). V was cut by 3 bases and J by 8 bases, with 14 bases left in between. CDR3 length: 14 residues. Per the germline V gene, CDR1 is SGHAT and CDR2 is FQNNGV. The CDR3 reads CASSLGSVGDEQFF. In DNA, the CDR3 is TGTGCCAGCAGCTTGGGATCTGTGGGGGATGAGCAGTTCTTC.

The chain uses TRBV7-2 and TRBJ1-5; D is possibly TRBD1 (6 bases). Germline CDR1 is SGHTA and CDR2 is FQGNSA. The germline V and J ends were trimmed by 5 bases and 6 bases, with 20 bases remaining between them. The CDR3 extends over 16 amino acids. CDR3 protein: CASSPWVGGASQPQHF. CDR3 coding DNA: TGTGCCAGCAGCCCTTGGGTAGGGGGTGCGTCTCAGCCCCAGCATTTT.

The V call is TRBV7-8, the J call TRBJ1-5, with 9 bases fitting TRBD1. V lost 8 bases and J lost 3; bases outside the gene matches: 11. CDR1 SGHVS and CDR2 FQNEAQ come from the germline V gene. The CDR3 sequence is 16 residues long. This CDR3 is CASGSLGTGFNQPQHF. The CDR3 coding sequence is TGTGCCAGCGGGTCGTTGGGGACAGGGTTCAATCAGCCCCAGCATTTT.

In this sample, this clone turned up once. V usage is TRBV5-1 and J usage is TRBJ2-3; tentatively, D is TRBD2 (5 bases). The V end was cut by 0 bases, the J end by 3 bases, with 14 bases between. Germline V gene data show CDR1 as SGHRS and CDR2 as YFSETQ. CDR3 length equals 16 residues. The DNA for the CDR3 is TGCGCCAGCAGCTTGGCCCTCGCACGGAGGACAGATACGCAGTATTTT. It translates to CASSLALARRTDTQYF.